This T cell receptor (beta chain) was identified during a study of identical twins. TCRdb ran MiXCR on the 5' RACE reads and lists one entry per CDR3 protein. The sample yields roughly 720,000 distinct CDR3 sequences, 15% to 20% seen once. Healthy Caucasian donors formed the entire cohort. Points on this clonotype: The antigen is not known.

The CDR3 loop spans 14 amino acids. V lost 2 bases and J 4 bases, leaving 9 bases between the germline ends. Germline CDR1 reads SNHLY; CDR2 reads FYNNEI. General study points: Less excess twin sharing appeared in beta out-of-frame sequences.

These records were also assigned to another study, of T cells expressing NK-cell markers. From that paper: Cells sorted as CD3+CD56+NKG2C+, CD3+CD56+NKG2C- and CD3+CD56-NKG2C+ T cells supplied the TCR beta repertoires. Among eight sequenced donors, seven carried HCMV seropositivity while one was seronegative.

The sequence was collected from a woman between 18 and 29 years old in good health. The chain employs TRBV2 and TRBJ2-4; the D gene could be TRBD1 or TRBD2 (6 bases each). Input material: PBMCs. DNA of the CDR3: TGTGCCAGCAGTGAAAGGGGGGCTAAAAACATTCAGTACTTC. Encoded protein: CASSERGAKNIQYF.